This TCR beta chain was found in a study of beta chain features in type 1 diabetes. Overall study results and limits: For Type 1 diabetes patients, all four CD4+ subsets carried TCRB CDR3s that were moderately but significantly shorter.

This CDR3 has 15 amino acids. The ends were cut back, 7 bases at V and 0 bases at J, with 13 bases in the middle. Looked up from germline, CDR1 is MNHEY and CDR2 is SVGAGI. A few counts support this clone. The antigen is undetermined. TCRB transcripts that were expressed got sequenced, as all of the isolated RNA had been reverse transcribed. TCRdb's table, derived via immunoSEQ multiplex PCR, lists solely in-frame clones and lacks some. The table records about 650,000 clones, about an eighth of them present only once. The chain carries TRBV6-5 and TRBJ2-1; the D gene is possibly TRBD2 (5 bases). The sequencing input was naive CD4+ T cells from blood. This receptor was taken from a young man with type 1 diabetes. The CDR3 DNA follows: TGTGCCAGCACCACGAGGAGGAGCTCCTACAATGAGCAGTTCTTC. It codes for CASTTRRSSYNEQFF.